The sequence of this T cell receptor (beta chain) was determined in a study of OX40 agonist ivuxolimab in advanced cancers. General notes on the study: Ivuxolimab, which targeted the costimulatory receptor OX40 (CD134), was an agonistic, fully human IgG2 monoclonal antibody. Intravenous ivuxolimab was administered to patients every 2 weeks at six dose levels: 0.01, 0.1, 0.3, 1.5, 3 and 10 mg/kg. Of the approximately 54 dose-escalation patients, hepatocellular carcinoma was present in about 20, melanoma in around 15, renal cell carcinoma in 9 and head and neck cancer in 9. In the dose-escalation cohort, 65% to 85% of patients were male, and the mean age was roughly 56 years with a range of 23 to 79. Patients were allowed to have had prior anti-PD-1, anti-PD-L1 or anti-CTLA-4 therapy, and 40% of the dose-escalation patients had previously received checkpoint inhibitors. Three dose-escalation patients achieved partial responses, one with hepatocellular carcinoma and two with cutaneous melanoma. Peripheral TCRbeta sequencing aimed to test whether ivuxolimab altered TCR sequence diversity and caused clonal T-cell expansion. The monotherapy dose-escalation portion (N ≈ 55 patients) of the phase I ivuxolimab trial is reported in the paper. Here is what the overall study found, with its caveats: Low levels of normalized T-cell clonal expansion were also shown by some nonresponding patients. At doses of 0.1 to 3.0 mg/kg, clonal expansion of both CD4+ and CD8+ blood T cells was observed from baseline to week 6. On average, CD8+ T cells showed more expanded clones than CD4+ T cells after ivuxolimab. Which antigens the clonally expanded peripheral T cells were specific for was not determined. In partial responders in the 0.1-3.0 mg/kg groups, normalized peripheral clonal expansion was found to be among the lowest, especially among CD8+ T cells.

For sequencing of the TCRbeta CDR3 region, genomic DNA was extracted from the sorted cells. The immunoSEQ Assay was used for sequencing of TCRbeta CDR3 regions. What TCRdb holds here is the immuneACCESS table cut down to in-frame rearrangements. Part of the clones is not present; checked against another copy, under half of the missing clones reflect an unresolved V gene, and the others are unexplained. The sample contains 70,000 to 95,000 clones, 92% of them found a single time. The top ten constitute roughly 0.53% of the sample. The germline V and J ends show losses of 6 bases and 5 bases respectively, and no gene match explains 11 bases of the junction. The CDR3 numbers 15 residues from cysteine through phenylalanine. Only CDR3 DNA is held: 45 bases, read in frame from base 1. Sequences SEHNR (CDR1) and FQNEAQ (CDR2) are obtained from the germline V gene (reference sequence). On this clone: No antigen is known for it. No qualities accompany the bases; no much larger clone lies one base away.

Patients with a history of autoimmune disease or receiving systemic immunosuppression were excluded from the trial. Peripheral blood for TCR sequencing was collected from all dose cohorts at baseline, on cycle 4 day 1, and on cycle 7 day 1. Samples came from an open-label, multicenter, first-in-human phase I dose-escalation trial of ivuxolimab. The trial enrolled adults with locally advanced or metastatic head and neck squamous cell, hepatocellular, melanoma or renal cell carcinoma. Before TCR sequencing, CD4+ and CD8+ T cells were separately sorted from peripheral blood. The origin of this receptor is an adult with an advanced solid tumor such as melanoma, head and neck, liver or kidney cancer. The specimen comprised CD4+ or CD8+ T cells sorted from blood, sampled in a trial of the OX40 agonist ivuxolimab. This chain is built from TRBV7-9 and TRBJ2-5, and TRBD1 aligns with 8 junction nucleotides. The bases are TGTGCCAGCAGATCTGGACAGGGAAGGACGGAGACCCAGTACTTC. Its protein is CASRSGQGRTETQYF.